This T cell receptor beta chain was retrieved from a study of blood T cell repertoires in COVID-19. Study in general: Whether acute or convalescent, the COVID-19 samples came from the United States, Italy and Spain.

This CDR3 region has 15 residues. Germline CDR1 and CDR2: ENHRY and SYGVKD. The trim removed 9 bases at V and 1 base at J, leaving 11 bases unmatched. Data came from immunoSEQ multiplex PCR; TCRdb stores just in-frame clones and leaves some out. The sample lists 200,000 or so clones; roughly 90% were seen once. What was sequenced was PBMCs or T cells enriched from blood (not recorded which). This chain links TRBV10-3 with TRBJ1-1; 7 bases are shared with TRBD1. The receptor was derived from a woman in her late teens or twenties who had recovered from COVID-19. CDR3 nucleotides: TGTGCCATGAGTAGGCAGGGGGGTGAGAACACTGAAGCTTTCTTT. Amino acid sequence: CAMSRQGGENTEAFF.